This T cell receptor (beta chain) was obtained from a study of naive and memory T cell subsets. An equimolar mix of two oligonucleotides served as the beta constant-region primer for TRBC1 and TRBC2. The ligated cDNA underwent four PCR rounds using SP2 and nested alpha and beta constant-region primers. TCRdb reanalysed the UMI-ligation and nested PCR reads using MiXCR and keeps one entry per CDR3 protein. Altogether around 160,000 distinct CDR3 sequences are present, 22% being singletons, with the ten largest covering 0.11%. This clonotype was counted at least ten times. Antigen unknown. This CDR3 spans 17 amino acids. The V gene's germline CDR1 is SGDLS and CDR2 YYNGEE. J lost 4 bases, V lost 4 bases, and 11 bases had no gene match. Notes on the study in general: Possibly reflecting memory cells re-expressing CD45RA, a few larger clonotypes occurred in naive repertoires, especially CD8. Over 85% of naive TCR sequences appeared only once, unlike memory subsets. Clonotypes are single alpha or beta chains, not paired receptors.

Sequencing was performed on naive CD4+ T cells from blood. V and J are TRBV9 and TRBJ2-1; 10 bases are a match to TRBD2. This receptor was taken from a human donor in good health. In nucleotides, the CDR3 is TGTGCCAGCAGCCCCTTACTAGCGGGAACCGGTTACAATGAGCAGTTCTTC. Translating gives CASSPLLAGTGYNEQFF.